This TCR beta chain emerged from a study of shared clonotypes between healthy human individuals. Deep-level assay runs were performed. As originally analysed: As immunoSEQ supplied junction-only sequences (without quality scores), filtering differed. Clones were sequenced by immunoSEQ multiplex PCR, and TCRdb holds only the in-frame ones, with some missing. V, J and clone size are those of that table, while D and trimming were read from the DNA. This table holds about 2.3 million clones, 85% to 95% found once. Sequencing was carried out using naive CD4+ T cells from PBMCs. As for subset: CD45RA+ positively selected. The source of this sequence is a man between 18 and 29 years old in good health. Some clones in this sample may be carry-over from other donors' samples.

For the CDR3, the DNA is TGCGCCAGCGTGGGACAGGGGGCTCCGTACGAGCAGTACTTC. This sequence encodes CASVGQGAPYEQYF. The rearrangement links TRBV10-2 to TRBJ2-7, with 12 bases identical to TRBD1. Germline values: CDR1 WSHSY, CDR2 SAAADI. The J segment lost 4 bases and the V segment lost 8 bases, leaving 6 bases of the junction unmatched. This CDR3 region has 14 residues.